Below, one T cell receptor beta chain is given with its context. One junction end disagrees with the germline gene, perhaps due to a read error. The data stem from a study of T cell repertoires in cytomegalovirus infection. TCRdb processed the reads anew with MiXCR; each CDR3 protein has one entry. Seen here are some 680,000 distinct CDR3 sequences, 35% observed once, and the top ten hold roughly 2.9%. CDR3 size: 14 residues. Germline CDR1 reads SGHTA; CDR2 reads FQGNSA. This TCR came from a human donor in good health (CMV status not recorded). Some clones in this sample may be carry-over from other donors' samples. The chain is built from TRBV7-2 and TRBJ1-2, with D unclear. The sample was PBMCs. The CDR3 loop is CASSLEAMTYGDTF. The CDR3 region has the DNA TGTGCCAGCAGCTTAGAAGCAATGACCTATGGCGACACCTTC. Drawing the rest from reference TRBV7-2 and TRBJ1-2, the complete variable domain is GAGVSQSPSNKVTEKGKDVELRCDPISGHTALYWYRQSLGQGLEFLIYFQGNSAPDKSGLPSDRFSAERTGGSVSTLTIQRTQQEDSAVYLCASSLEAMTYGDTFGSGTRLTVV.